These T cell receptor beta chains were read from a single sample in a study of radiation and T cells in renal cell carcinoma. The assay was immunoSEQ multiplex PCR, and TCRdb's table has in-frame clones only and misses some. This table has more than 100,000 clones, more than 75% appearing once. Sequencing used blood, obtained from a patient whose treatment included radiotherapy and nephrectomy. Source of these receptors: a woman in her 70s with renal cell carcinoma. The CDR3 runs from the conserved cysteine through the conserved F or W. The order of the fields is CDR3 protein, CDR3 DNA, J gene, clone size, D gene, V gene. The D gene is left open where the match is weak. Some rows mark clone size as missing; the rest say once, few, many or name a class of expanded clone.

CDR3: CATSRDRDTNLNYGYTF; DNA: TGTGCCACCAGCAGAGATAGGGACACTAACCTTAACTATGGCTACACCTTC; J: TRBJ1-2; size: .; D: .; V: TRBV15
CDR3: CASSQDRVGEQFF; DNA: TGTGCCAGCAGCCAGGACAGGGTAGGCGAGCAGTTCTTC; J: TRBJ2-1; size: .; D: TRBD1; V: TRBV11-2
CDR3: CASSSTRTDIYNEQFF; DNA: TGTGCCAGCAGCTCAACCCGGACAGACATTTACAATGAGCAGTTCTTC; J: TRBJ2-1; size: .; D: .; V: TRBV9
CDR3: CASSLGTSGGPYNEQFF; DNA: TGTGCCAGCAGCTTAGGGACTAGCGGGGGGCCGTACAATGAGCAGTTCTTC; J: TRBJ2-1; size: .; D: TRBD2; V: TRBV11-2
CDR3: CASSLWGSSTTGELFF; DNA: TGTGCCAGCAGTTTATGGGGGTCCTCAACAACCGGGGAGCTGTTTTTT; J: TRBJ2-2; size: .; D: .; V: TRBV27
CDR3: CASSLVAGGFTDTQYF; DNA: TGTGCCAGCAGCTTAGTGGCCGGGGGCTTCACAGATACGCAGTATTTT; J: TRBJ2-3; size: .; D: .; V: TRBV7-2
CDR3: CASSQGPINSPLHF; DNA: TGCGCCAGCAGCCAAGGTCCGATCAATTCACCCCTCCACTTT; J: TRBJ1-6; size: .; D: .; V: TRBV4-1
CDR3: CASSPDRGRYTEAFF; DNA: TGTGCCAGCAGCCCGGACAGGGGTCGGTACACTGAAGCTTTCTTT; J: TRBJ1-1; size: .; D: TRBD1; V: TRBV7-2
CDR3: CASGPLGRFTDTQYF; DNA: TGTGCCAGCGGGCCCCTAGGACGCTTCACAGATACGCAGTATTTT; J: TRBJ2-3; size: once; D: .; V: TRBV6-5
CDR3: CASSLSAVEGGELFF; DNA: TGTGCCAGCAGCTTGAGTGCTGTGGAGGGCGGGGAGCTGTTTTTT; J: TRBJ2-2; size: few; D: .; V: TRBV5-4
CDR3: CASSEALEQYF; DNA: TGTGCCAGCAGTGAAGCGCTAGAGCAGTACTTC; J: TRBJ2-7; size: .; D: .; V: TRBV2
CDR3: CASSHAGTGEGGYTF; DNA: TGTGCCAGCAGCCATGCCGGGACAGGGGAGGGGGGCTACACCTTC; J: TRBJ1-2; size: .; D: TRBD1; V: TRBV4-2
CDR3: CASRLRDRNNSPLHF; DNA: TGTGCCAGCAGACTCCGGGACAGGAACAATTCACCCCTCCACTTT; J: TRBJ1-6; size: .; D: TRBD1; V: TRBV27
CDR3: CASSTTGVGNQPQHF; DNA: TGTGCCAGCAGCACCACAGGGGTAGGGAATCAGCCCCAGCATTTT; J: TRBJ1-5; size: once; D: TRBD1; V: TRBV6-5
CDR3: CASSLLAGLRTDTQYF; DNA: TGTGCCAGCAGTCTACTAGCGGGGCTACGTACAGATACGCAGTATTTT; J: TRBJ2-3; size: .; D: TRBD2; V: TRBV28
CDR3: CASRYRADGYTF; DNA: TGTGCCAGCAGATACCGGGCAGACGGCTACACCTTC; J: TRBJ1-2; size: .; D: .; V: TRBV2
CDR3: CSASRTGEQYF; DNA: TGCAGTGCTAGTCGGACAGGCGAGCAGTACTTC; J: TRBJ2-7; size: .; D: TRBD1; V: TRBV20-1
CDR3: CASSSGQGVNQPQHF; DNA: TGTGCCAGCAGCTCCGGACAGGGGGTGAATCAGCCCCAGCATTTT; J: TRBJ1-5; size: .; D: TRBD1; V: TRBV7-2
CDR3: CASTQVHGTEAFF; DNA: TGCGCCAGTACACAGGTTCATGGCACTGAAGCTTTCTTT; J: TRBJ1-1; size: .; D: .; V: TRBV5-1
CDR3: CASSYLDETQYF; DNA: TGTGCCAGCAGTTATCTGGATGAGACCCAGTACTTC; J: TRBJ2-5; size: .; D: .; V: TRBV6-6
CDR3: CASSLASPTDTQYF; DNA: TGTGCCAGCAGCTTAGCGTCCCCGACAGATACGCAGTATTTT; J: TRBJ2-3; size: .; D: .; V: TRBV11-3
CDR3: CASSATSLSTDTQYF; DNA: TGTGCCAGCAGTGCGACTAGCTTAAGCACAGATACGCAGTATTTT; J: TRBJ2-3; size: .; D: TRBD2; V: TRBV6-4
CDR3: CASSFYEQYF; DNA: TGTGCCAGCAGCTTTTACGAGCAGTACTTC; J: TRBJ2-7; size: .; D: .; V: TRBV7-2
CDR3: CASSTRGTVKGYF; DNA: TGTGCCAGTAGTACGCGGGGGACAGTCAAGGGTTATTTT; J: TRBJ1-5; size: .; D: TRBD1; V: TRBV19
CDR3: CASSVPQGTGELFF; DNA: TGTGCCAGTAGTGTTCCTCAGGGGACCGGGGAGCTGTTTTTT; J: TRBJ2-2; size: .; D: .; V: TRBV19
CDR3: CASSLGPSTDTQYF; DNA: TGTGCCAGCAGCTTGGGACCAAGCACAGATACGCAGTATTTT; J: TRBJ2-3; size: .; D: .; V: TRBV5-6
CDR3: CASSLWAATGNTIYF; DNA: TGTGCCAGCAGCTTGTGGGCAGCGACTGGAAACACCATATATTTT; J: TRBJ1-3; size: .; D: .; V: TRBV5-4
CDR3: CASSSGQGNYGYTF; DNA: TGTGCCAGCAGCTCCGGACAGGGGAACTATGGCTACACCTTC; J: TRBJ1-2; size: .; D: TRBD1; V: TRBV5-4
CDR3: CASLDTGSSYEQYF; DNA: TGTGCCAGCCTTGATACAGGGAGCTCCTACGAGCAGTACTTC; J: TRBJ2-7; size: .; D: .; V: TRBV6-1
CDR3: CASSLSGLAGQYNEQFF; DNA: TGTGCCAGCAGTTTATCGGGACTAGCGGGGCAATACAATGAGCAGTTCTTC; J: TRBJ2-1; size: .; D: TRBD2; V: TRBV28
CDR3: CASSLARKRGGGEQFF; DNA: TGTGCCAGCAGCTTAGCGAGAAAGCGGGGGGGCGGTGAGCAGTTCTTC; J: TRBJ2-1; size: .; D: TRBD2; V: TRBV7-8
CDR3: CASSYSGNNSPLHF; DNA: TGTGCCAGCAGTTACTCGGGTAATAATTCACCCCTCCACTTT; J: TRBJ1-6; size: few; D: .; V: TRBV6-5